This TCR beta chain was recorded in a study of vaccination effects on CD4 cells after COVID-19. Study-wide results and caveats: Infection-derived and vaccine-derived clones contracted markedly late after vaccination.

Germline V CDR1 and CDR2: SNHLY, FYNNEI. This CDR3 is built from 13 residues. V shed 7 bases and J 5 bases; nucleotides not matched to a gene: 7. About this clone: Its specificity is unknown.

Before sequencing took place, the ViraFEST assay used viral peptide pools to expand antigen-specific CD4+ T cells. It was after around 10 days of culture that CD4+ T cells were isolated. Vaccinated recipients, who were negative for nucleocapsid antibodies, had no history of SARS-CoV-2 infection. TCRdb's table, derived via immunoSEQ multiplex PCR, lists solely in-frame clones and lacks some. The sample consists of about 43,000 clones, around 78% of them appearing once. V and J are TRBV2 and TRBJ2-5, with 7 bases that match TRBD1. The source was CD4+ T cells from PBMCs cultured with SARS-CoV-2 spike peptides, collected before COVID-19 vaccination. This sequence was found in a human donor who received a COVID-19 vaccine. The CDR3 sequence: CASIGGPGETQYF. The CDR3, as DNA: TGTGCCAGCATAGGGGGCCCCGGGGAGACCCAGTACTTC.